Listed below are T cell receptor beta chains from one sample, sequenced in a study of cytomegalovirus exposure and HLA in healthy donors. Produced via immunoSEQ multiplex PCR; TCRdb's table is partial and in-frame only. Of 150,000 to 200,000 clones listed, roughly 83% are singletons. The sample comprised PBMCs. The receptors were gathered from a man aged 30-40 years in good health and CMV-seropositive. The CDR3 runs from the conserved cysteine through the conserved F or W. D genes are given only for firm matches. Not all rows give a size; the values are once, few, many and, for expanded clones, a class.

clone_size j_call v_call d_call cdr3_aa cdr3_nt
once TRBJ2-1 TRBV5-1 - CASSSSNEQFF TGCGCCAGCAGCTCGAGTAATGAGCAGTTCTTC
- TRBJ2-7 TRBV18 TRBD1 CASSSLGQGTSYEQYF TGTGCCAGCTCATCCCTGGGACAGGGGACCTCCTACGAGCAGTACTTC
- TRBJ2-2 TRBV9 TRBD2 CASSVGLAGATGELFF TGTGCCAGCAGCGTAGGACTAGCGGGAGCCACCGGGGAGCTGTTTTTT
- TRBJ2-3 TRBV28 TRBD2 CASSPSLAVSRDTQYF TGTGCCAGCAGTCCCAGTCTAGCGGTCTCCAGGGATACGCAGTATTTT
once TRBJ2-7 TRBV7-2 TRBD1 CASSSRDRGGLEQYF TGTGCCAGCAGCTCACGGGACAGGGGTGGTCTCGAGCAGTACTTC
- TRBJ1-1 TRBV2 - CASSDQGLVNTEAFF TGTGCCAGCAGTGACCAGGGGTTGGTGAACACTGAAGCTTTCTTT
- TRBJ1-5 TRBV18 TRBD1 CASSPADRDQPQHF TGTGCCAGCTCACCGGCGGACAGGGATCAGCCCCAGCATTTT
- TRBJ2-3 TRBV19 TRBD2 CASSIRLAGDTQYF TGTGCCAGTAGCATTAGACTAGCGGGGGATACGCAGTATTTT
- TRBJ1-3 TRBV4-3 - CASSQALRSPPGNTIYF TGCGCCAGCAGCCAAGCACTAAGGTCTCCTCCTGGAAACACCATATATTTT
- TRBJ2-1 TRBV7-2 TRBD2 CASSSFPGTSVNNEQFF TGTGCCAGCAGCTCTTTCCCCGGGACTAGCGTCAACAATGAGCAGTTCTTC
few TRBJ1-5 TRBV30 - CAWSPRPGSNQPQHF TGTGCCTGGAGCCCTCGCCCAGGTAGCAATCAGCCCCAGCATTTT
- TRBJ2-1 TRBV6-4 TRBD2 CASSEESGSNNEQFF TGTGCCAGCAGTGAAGAGAGCGGGAGCAACAATGAGCAGTTCTTC
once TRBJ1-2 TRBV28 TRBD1 CASRRDRGGGRSYGYTF TGTGCCAGCAGACGGGACAGGGGCGGGGGTAGAAGCTATGGCTACACCTTC
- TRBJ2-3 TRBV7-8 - CASSLQGGALTDTQYF TGTGCCAGCAGCCTACAGGGGGGGGCCCTCACAGATACGCAGTATTTT
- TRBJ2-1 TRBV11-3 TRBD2 CASSSGLAHNEQFF TGTGCCAGCAGCTCCGGACTAGCACACAATGAGCAGTTCTTC
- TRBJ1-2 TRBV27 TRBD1 CASSLQGQGPYGYTF TGTGCCAGCAGTTTACAAGGACAGGGTCCCTATGGCTACACCTTC
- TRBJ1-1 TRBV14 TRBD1 CASSKTGKNTEAFF TGTGCCAGCAGCAAGACAGGGAAGAACACTGAAGCTTTCTTT
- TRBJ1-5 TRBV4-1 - CASSQDLLGRGSNQPQHF TGCGCCAGCAGCCAAGATTTGTTGGGCAGGGGTAGCAATCAGCCCCAGCATTTT
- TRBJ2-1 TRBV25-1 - CASREDGGSYNEQFF TGTGCCAGCAGGGAAGACGGGGGTTCCTACAATGAGCAGTTCTTC
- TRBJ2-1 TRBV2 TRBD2 CASILTSGEEQFF TGTGCCAGCATCCTTACTAGCGGGGAAGAGCAGTTCTTC
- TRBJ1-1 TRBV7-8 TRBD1 CASSPTGSAPNTEAFF TGTGCCAGCAGCCCGACAGGGAGCGCTCCGAACACTGAAGCTTTCTTT
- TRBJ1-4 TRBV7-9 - CASSLEGHRNEKLFF TGTGCCAGCAGCTTAGAGGGACACCGGAATGAAAAACTGTTTTTT
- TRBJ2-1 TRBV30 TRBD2 CAWRRGRTYNEQFF TGTGCCTGGAGGCGGGGGAGGACTTACAATGAGCAGTTCTTC
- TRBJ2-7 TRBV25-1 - CASSSRYEQYF TGTGCCAGCAGCTCCCGCTACGAGCAGTACTTC
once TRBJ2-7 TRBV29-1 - CSVAGGLPNLDAYEQYF TGCAGCGTTGCTGGGGGGTTGCCAAATTTAGACGCCTACGAGCAGTACTTC
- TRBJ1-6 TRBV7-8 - CASSLGGGDGSPLHF TGTGCCAGCAGCTTAGGAGGGGGTGATGGGTCACCCCTCCACTTT
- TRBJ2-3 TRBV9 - CASSASSGSITDTQYF TGTGCCAGCAGCGCCTCTTCCGGGTCGATCACAGATACGCAGTATTTT
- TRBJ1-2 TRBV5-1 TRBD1 CASSLLDRVEGYTF TGCGCCAGCAGCCTTCTCGACAGGGTAGAAGGCTACACCTTC
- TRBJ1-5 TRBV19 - CASSKRGGNQPQHF TGTGCCAGTAGCAAACGAGGCGGCAATCAGCCCCAGCATTTT
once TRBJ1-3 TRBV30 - CACYRHPSGNTIYF TGTGCCTGTTACCGACACCCCTCTGGAAACACCATATATTTT
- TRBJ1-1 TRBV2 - CASSDTGRTEAFF TGTGCCAGCAGCGACACAGGGCGAACTGAAGCTTTCTTT
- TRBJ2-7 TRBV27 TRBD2 CASSFTSGTYEQYF TGTGCCAGCAGTTTCACTAGCGGGACCTACGAGCAGTACTTC
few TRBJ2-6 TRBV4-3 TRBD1 CASGYRGSGANVLTF TGCGCCAGCGGATACAGGGGATCTGGGGCCAACGTCCTGACTTTC
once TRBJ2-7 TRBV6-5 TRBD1 CASSRTGGQAYEQYF TGTGCCAGCAGCCGAACCGGGGGACAGGCCTACGAGCAGTACTTC
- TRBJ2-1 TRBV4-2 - CASSPRPGDNEQFF TGTGCCAGCAGCCCAAGGCCCGGGGACAATGAGCAGTTCTTC
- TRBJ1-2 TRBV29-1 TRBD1 CSVGRDRGPANYGYTF TGCAGCGTTGGTCGGGACAGGGGGCCAGCTAACTATGGCTACACCTTC
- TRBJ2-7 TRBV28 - CASISSRRASYEQYF TGTGCCAGCATTTCATCGCGCAGGGCGTCCTACGAGCAGTACTTC
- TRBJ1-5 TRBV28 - CASRDGINQPQHF TGTGCCAGCAGGGACGGGATCAATCAGCCCCAGCATTTT
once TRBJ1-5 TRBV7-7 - CAKRRGRPNQPQHF TGTGCTAAACGGCGGGGGCGGCCTAATCAGCCCCAGCATTTT
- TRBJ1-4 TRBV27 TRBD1 CASSSLGGTNEKLFF TGTGCCAGCAGTTCCTTAGGGGGCACTAATGAAAAACTGTTTTTT
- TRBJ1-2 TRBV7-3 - CASSPTGQRGIGYTF TGTGCCAGCAGCCCAACCGGTCAGAGGGGGATAGGCTACACCTTC
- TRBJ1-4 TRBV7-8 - CASSSTRGRSEKLFF TGTGCCAGCAGCTCAACAAGGGGCAGAAGTGAAAAACTGTTTTTT
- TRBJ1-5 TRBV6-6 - CASTPGGINQPQHF TGTGCCAGCACCCCCGGAGGGATCAATCAGCCCCAGCATTTT
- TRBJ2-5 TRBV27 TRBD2 CASSSETSGGRETQYF TGTGCCAGCAGCTCCGAGACTAGCGGGGGCCGAGAGACCCAGTACTTC
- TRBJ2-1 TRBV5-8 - CASSQRPGAYNEQFF TGTGCCAGCAGCCAACGTCCGGGGGCCTACAATGAGCAGTTCTTC
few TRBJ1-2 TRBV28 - CASSTVQGRRSRDGYTF TGTGCCAGCAGCACTGTGCAGGGGAGAAGGTCTCGCGATGGCTACACCTTC